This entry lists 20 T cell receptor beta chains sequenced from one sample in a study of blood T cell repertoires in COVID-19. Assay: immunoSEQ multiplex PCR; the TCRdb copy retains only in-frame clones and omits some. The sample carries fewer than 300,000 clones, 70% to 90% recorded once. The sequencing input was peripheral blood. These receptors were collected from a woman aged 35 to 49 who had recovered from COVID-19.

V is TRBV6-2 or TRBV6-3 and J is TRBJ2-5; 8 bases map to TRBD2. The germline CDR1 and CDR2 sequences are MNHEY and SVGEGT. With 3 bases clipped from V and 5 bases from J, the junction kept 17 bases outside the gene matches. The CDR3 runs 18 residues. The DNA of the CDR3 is TGTGCCAGCAGTTATGACCCTCTTACTAGCGGCAGTCGGGAGACCCAGTACTTC. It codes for CASSYDPLTSGSRETQYF.

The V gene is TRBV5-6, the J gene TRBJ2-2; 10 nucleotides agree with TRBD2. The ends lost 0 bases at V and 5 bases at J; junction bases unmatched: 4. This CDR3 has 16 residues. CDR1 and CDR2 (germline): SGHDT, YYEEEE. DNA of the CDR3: TGTGCCAGCAGCTTGGTAGCGGGAGGTGGGACCGGGGAGCTGTTTTTT. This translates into CASSLVAGGGTGELFF.

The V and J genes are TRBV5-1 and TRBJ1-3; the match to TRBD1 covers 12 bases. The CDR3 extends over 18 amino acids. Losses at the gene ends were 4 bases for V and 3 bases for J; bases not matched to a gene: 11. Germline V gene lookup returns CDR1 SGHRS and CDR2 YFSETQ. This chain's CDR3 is CASSRSGGQGAVGNTIYF. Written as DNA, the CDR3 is TGCGCCAGCAGCCGGAGCGGGGGACAGGGGGCGGTTGGAAACACCATATATTTT.

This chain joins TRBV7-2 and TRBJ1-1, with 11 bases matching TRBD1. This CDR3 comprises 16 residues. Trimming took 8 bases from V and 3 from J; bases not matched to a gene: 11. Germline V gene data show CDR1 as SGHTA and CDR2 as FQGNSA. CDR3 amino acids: CASFYYRDRGDTEAFF. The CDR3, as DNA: TGTGCCAGCTTTTACTACCGGGACAGGGGGGACACTGAAGCTTTCTTT.

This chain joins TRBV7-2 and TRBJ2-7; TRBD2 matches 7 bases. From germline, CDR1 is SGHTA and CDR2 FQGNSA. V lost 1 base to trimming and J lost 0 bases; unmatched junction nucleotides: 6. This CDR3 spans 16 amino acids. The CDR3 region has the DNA TGTGCCAGCAGCTTAGTGGCGGGAGACCCCTCCTACGAGCAGTACTTC. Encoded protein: CASSLVAGDPSYEQYF.

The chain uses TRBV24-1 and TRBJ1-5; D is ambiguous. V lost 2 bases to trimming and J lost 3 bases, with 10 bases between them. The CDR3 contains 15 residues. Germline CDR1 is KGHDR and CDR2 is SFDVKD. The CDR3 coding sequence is TGTGCCACCAGTGATTGGGCAGCTCCCAATCAGCCCCAGCATTTT. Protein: CATSDWAAPNQPQHF.

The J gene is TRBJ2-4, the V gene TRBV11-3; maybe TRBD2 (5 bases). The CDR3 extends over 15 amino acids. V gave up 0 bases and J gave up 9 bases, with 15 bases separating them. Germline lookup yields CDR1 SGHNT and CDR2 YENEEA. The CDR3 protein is CASSLDASPWGIQYF. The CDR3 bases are TGTGCCAGCAGCTTAGACGCTAGCCCATGGGGCATTCAGTACTTC.

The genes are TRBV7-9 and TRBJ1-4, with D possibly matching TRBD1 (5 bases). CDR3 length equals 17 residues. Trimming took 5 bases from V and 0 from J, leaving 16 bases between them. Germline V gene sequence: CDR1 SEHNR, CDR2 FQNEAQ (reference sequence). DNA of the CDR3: TGTGCCAGCAGCCCAGGGCCGAAACACGCAACTAATGAAAAACTGTTTTTT. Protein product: CASSPGPKHATNEKLFF.

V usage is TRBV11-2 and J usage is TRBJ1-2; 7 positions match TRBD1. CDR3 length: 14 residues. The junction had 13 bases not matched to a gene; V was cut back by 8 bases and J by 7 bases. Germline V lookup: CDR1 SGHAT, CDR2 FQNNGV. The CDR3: CASEGAYHLGGYTF. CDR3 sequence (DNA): TGTGCCAGCGAGGGGGCCTACCACTTGGGTGGCTACACCTTC.

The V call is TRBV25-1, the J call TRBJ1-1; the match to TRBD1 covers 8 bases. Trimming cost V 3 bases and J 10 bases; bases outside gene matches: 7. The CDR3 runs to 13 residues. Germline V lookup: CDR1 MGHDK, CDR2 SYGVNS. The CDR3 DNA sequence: TGTGCCAGCAGTGATGAATGGACAGGGCGAGCTTTCTTT. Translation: CASSDEWTGRAFF.

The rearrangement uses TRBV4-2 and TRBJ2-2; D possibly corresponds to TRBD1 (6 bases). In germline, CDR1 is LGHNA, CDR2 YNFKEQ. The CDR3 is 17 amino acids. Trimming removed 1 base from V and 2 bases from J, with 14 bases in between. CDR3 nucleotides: TGTGCCAGCAGCCAAGCATCGGGCAGGGGAAACACCGGGGAGCTGTTTTTT. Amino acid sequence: CASSQASGRGNTGELFF.

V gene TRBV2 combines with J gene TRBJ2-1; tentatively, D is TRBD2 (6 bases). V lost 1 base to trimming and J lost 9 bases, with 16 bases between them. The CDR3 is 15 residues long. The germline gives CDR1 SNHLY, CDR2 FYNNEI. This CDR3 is CASSEGVRGVGEQFF. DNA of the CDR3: TGTGCCAGCAGTGAAGGCGTCCGCGGGGTGGGTGAGCAGTTCTTC.

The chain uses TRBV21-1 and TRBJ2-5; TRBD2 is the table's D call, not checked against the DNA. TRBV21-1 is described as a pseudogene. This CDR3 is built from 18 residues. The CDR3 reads CASSKAPPRGESQETQYF. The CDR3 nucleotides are TGTGCCAGCAGCAAAGCGCCCCCCCGGGGGGAGAGCCAAGAGACCCAGTACTTC.

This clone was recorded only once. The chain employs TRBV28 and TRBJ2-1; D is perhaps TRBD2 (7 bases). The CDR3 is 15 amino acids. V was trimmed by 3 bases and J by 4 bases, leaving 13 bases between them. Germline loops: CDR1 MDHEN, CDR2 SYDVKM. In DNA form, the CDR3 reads TGTGCCAGCAGTTTGGGCGGGGGCGGATACAATGAGCAGTTCTTC. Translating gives CASSLGGGGYNEQFF.

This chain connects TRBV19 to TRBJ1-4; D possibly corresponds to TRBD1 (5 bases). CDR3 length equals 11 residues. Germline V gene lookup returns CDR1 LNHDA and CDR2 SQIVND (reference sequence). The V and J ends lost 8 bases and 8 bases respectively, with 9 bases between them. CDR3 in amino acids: CASGGWEKLFF. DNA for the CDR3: TGTGCCAGTGGGGGGTGGGAAAAACTGTTTTTT.

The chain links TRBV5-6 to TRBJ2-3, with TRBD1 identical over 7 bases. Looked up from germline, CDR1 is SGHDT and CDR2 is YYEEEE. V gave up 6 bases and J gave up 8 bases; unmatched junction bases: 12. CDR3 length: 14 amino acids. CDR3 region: CASTPGVKGATQYF. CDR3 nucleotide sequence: TGTGCCAGCACCCCCGGGGTAAAGGGGGCTACGCAGTATTTT.

This chain's CDR3 is CASSSPTRQNTGELFF. The CDR3 DNA reads as TGTGCCAGCAGTTCACCGACTAGACAGAACACCGGGGAGCTGTTTTTT. The rearrangement joins TRBV6-5 to TRBJ2-2; possible D gene TRBD2, 6 bases. The CDR3 contains 16 residues. Germline CDR1 is MNHEY and CDR2 is SVGAGI. V shed 4 bases and J shed 1 base, with 13 bases lying between them.

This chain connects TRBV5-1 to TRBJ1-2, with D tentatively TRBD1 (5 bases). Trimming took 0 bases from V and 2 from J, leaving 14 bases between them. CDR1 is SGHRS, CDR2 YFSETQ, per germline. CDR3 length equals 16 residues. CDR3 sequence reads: CASSLGPTGSNYGYTF. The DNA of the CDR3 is TGCGCCAGCAGCTTGGGCCCCACAGGCTCGAACTATGGCTACACCTTC.

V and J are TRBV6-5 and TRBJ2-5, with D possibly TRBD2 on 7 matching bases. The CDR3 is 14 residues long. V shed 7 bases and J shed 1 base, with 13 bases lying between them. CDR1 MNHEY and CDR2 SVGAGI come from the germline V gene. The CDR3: CASTPAGAQETQYF. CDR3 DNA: TGTGCCAGCACCCCCGCGGGGGCCCAAGAGACCCAGTACTTC.

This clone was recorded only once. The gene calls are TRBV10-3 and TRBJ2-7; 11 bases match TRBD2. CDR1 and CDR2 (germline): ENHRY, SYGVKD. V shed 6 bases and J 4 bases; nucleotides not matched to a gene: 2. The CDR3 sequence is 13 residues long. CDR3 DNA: TGTGCCATCAGGGGGACTAGCGGATACGAGCAGTACTTC. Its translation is CAIRGTSGYEQYF.